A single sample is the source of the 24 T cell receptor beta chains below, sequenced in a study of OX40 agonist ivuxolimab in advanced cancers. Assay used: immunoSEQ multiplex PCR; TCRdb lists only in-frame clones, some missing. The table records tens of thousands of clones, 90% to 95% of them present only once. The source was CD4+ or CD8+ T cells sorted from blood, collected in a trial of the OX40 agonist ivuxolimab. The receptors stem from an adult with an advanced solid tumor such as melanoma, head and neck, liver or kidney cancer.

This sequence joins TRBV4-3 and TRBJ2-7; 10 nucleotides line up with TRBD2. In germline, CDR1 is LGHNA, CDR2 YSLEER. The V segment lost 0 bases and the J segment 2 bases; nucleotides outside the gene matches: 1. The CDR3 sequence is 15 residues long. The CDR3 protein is CASSQDSGGTYEQYF. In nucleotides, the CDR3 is TGCGCCAGCAGCCAAGATAGCGGGGGGACCTACGAGCAGTACTTC.

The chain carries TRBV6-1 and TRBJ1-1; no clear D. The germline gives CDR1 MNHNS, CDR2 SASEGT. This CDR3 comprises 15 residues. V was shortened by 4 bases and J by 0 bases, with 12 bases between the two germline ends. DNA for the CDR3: TGTGCCAGCAGTGTTGGGCGAACAGTGAACACTGAAGCTTTCTTT. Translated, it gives CASSVGRTVNTEAFF.

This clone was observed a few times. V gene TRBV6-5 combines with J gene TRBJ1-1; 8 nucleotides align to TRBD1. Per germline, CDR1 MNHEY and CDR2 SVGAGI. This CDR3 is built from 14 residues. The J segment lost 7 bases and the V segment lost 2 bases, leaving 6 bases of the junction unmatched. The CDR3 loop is CASSYGQGAREAFF. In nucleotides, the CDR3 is TGTGCCAGCAGTTACGGGCAGGGGGCTCGTGAAGCTTTCTTT.

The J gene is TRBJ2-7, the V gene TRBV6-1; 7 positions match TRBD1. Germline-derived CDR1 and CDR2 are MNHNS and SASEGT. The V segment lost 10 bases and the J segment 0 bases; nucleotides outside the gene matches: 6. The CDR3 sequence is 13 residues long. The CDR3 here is CATNRGLSYEQYF. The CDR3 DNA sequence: TGTGCCACCAACAGGGGCCTCTCCTACGAGCAGTACTTC.

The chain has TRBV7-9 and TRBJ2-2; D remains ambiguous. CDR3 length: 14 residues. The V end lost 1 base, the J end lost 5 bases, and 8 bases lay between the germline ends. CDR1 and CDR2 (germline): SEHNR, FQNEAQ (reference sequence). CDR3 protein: CASSLGTRTGELFF. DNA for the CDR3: TGTGCCAGCAGCTTAGGTACAAGGACCGGGGAGCTGTTTTTT.

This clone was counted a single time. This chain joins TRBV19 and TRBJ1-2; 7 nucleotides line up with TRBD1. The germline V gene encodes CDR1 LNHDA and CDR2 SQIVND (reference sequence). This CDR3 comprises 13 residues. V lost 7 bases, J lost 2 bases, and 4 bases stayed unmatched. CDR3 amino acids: CASIKGQNYGYTF. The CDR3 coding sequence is TGTGCCAGTATCAAGGGACAGAACTATGGCTACACCTTC.

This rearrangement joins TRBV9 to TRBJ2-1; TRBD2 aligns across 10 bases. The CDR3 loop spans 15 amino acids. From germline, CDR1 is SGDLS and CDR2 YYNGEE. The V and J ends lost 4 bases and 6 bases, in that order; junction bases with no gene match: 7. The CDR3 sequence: CASSPRTSGVNEQFF. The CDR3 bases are TGTGCCAGCAGCCCCAGGACTAGCGGAGTCAATGAGCAGTTCTTC.

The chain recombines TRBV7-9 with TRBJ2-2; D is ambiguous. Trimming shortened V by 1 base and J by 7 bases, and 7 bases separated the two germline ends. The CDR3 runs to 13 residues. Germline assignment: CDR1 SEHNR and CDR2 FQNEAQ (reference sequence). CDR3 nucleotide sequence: TGTGCCAGCAGCTTAGGCTATCTCGGGGAGCTGTTTTTT. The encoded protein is CASSLGYLGELFF.

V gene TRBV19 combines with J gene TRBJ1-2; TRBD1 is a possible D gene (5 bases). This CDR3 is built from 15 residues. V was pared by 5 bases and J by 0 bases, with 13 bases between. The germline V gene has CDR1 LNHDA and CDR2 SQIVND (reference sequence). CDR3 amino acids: CASSPGLLTNYGYTF. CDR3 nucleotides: TGTGCCAGTAGTCCGGGGCTTCTCACTAACTATGGCTACACCTTC.

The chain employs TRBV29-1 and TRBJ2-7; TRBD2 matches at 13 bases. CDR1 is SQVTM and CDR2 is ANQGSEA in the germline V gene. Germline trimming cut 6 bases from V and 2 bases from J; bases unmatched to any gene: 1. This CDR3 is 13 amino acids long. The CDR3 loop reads CSVGTSGAYEQYF. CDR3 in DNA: TGCAGCGTCGGGACTAGCGGGGCCTACGAGCAGTACTTC.

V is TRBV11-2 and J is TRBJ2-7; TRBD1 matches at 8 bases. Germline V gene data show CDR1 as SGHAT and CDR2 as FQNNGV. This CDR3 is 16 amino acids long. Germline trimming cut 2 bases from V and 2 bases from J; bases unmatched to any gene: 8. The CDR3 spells CASSLTTDRATYEQYF. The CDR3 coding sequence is TGTGCCAGCAGCTTAACCACGGACAGGGCTACCTACGAGCAGTACTTC. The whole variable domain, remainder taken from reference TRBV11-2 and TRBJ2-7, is EAGVAQSPRYKIIEKRQSVAFWCNPISGHATLYWYQQILGQGPKLLIQFQNNGVVDDSQLPKDRFSAERLKGVDSTLKIQPAKLEDSAVYLCASSLTTDRATYEQYFGPGTRLTVT.

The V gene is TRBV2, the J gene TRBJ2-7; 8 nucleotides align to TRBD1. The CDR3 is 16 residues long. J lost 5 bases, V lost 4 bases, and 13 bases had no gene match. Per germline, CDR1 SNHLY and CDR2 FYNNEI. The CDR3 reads CASSGLAGGAFHEQYF. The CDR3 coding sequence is TGTGCCAGCAGTGGGTTGGCAGGGGGCGCGTTCCACGAGCAGTACTTC.

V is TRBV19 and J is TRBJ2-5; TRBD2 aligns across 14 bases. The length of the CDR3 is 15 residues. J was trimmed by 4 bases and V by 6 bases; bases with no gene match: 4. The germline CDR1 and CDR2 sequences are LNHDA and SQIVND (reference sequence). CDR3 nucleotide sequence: TGTGCCAGTAGCGGGACTAGCGGGGGTGGAGAGACCCAGTACTTC. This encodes CASSGTSGGGETQYF.

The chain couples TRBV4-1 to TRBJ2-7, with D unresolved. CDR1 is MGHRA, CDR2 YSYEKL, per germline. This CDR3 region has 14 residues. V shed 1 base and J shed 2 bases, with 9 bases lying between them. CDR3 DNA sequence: TGCGCCAGCAGCCAAGGTCGTTGGGCCTACGAGCAGTACTTC. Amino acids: CASSQGRWAYEQYF.

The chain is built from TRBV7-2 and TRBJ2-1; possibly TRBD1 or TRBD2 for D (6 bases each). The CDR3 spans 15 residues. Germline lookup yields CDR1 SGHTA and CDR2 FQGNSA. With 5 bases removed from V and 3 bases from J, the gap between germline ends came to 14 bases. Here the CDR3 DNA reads TGTGCCAGCAGCGCCCCGGGGGCTGACTACAATGAGCAGTTCTTC. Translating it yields CASSAPGADYNEQFF.

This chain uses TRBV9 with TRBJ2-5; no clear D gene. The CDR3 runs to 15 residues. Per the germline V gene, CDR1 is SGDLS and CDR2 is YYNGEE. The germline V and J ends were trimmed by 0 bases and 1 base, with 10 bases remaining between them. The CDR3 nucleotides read TGTGCCAGCAGCGTAGGAGCTCCCGCCCAAGAGACCCAGTACTTC. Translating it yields CASSVGAPAQETQYF.

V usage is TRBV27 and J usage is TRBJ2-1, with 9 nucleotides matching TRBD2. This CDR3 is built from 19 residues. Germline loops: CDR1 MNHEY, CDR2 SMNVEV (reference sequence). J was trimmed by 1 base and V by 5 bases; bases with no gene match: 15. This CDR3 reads CASSPPLASGDVSYNEQFF. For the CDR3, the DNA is TGTGCCAGCAGTCCACCCTTGGCTAGCGGGGATGTATCCTACAATGAGCAGTTCTTC.

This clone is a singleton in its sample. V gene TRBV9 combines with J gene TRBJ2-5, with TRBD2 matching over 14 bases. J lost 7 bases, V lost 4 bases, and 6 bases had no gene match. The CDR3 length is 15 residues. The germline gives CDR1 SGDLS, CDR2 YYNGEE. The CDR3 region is CASSLGLAGAGTQYF. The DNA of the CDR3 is TGTGCCAGCAGCTTGGGACTAGCGGGGGCCGGGACCCAGTACTTC. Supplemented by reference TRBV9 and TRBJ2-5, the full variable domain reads DSGVTQTPKHLITATGQRVTLRCSPRSGDLSVYWYQQSLDQGLQFLIQYYNGEERAKGNILERFSAQQFPDLHSELNLSSLELGDSALYFCASSLGLAGAGTQYFGPGTRLLVL.

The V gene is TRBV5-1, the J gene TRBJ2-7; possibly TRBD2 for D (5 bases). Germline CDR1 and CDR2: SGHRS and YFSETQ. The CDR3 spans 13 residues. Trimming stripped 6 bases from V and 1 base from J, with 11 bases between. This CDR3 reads CASTASGSYEQYF. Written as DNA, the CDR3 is TGCGCCAGCACCGCATCGGGGTCCTACGAGCAGTACTTC.

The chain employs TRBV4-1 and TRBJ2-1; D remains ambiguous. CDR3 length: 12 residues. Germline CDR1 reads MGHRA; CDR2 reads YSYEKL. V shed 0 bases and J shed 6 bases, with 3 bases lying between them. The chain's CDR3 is CASSQEGNEQFF. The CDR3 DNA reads TGCGCCAGCAGCCAAGAGGGCAATGAGCAGTTCTTC.

The CDR3 coding sequence is TGCGCCAGCAGCCAAGACAGCCTCAGCTCTGGAAACACCATATATTTT. Amino acids: CASSQDSLSSGNTIYF. The chain employs TRBV4-1 and TRBJ1-3; D unclear. V was clipped by 0 bases and J by 0 bases, with 9 bases between them. The germline gives CDR1 MGHRA, CDR2 YSYEKL. CDR3 length equals 16 residues.

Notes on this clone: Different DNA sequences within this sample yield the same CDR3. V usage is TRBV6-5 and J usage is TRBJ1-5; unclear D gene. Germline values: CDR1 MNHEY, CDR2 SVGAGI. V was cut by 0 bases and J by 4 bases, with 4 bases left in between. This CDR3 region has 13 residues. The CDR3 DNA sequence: TGTGCCAGCAGTTACTCGCTTAATCAGCCCCAGCATTTT. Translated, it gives CASSYSLNQPQHF.

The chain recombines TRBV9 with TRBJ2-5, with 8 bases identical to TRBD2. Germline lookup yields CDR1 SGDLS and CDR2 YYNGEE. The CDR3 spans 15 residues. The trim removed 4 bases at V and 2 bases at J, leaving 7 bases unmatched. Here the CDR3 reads CASSSNGGGQETQYF. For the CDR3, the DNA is TGTGCCAGCAGCTCAAACGGCGGGGGGCAAGAGACCCAGTACTTC.

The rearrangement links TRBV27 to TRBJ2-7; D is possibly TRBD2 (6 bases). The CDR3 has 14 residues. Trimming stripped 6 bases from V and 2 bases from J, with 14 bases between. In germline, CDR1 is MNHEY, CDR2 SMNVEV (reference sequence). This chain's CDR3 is CASRGLGGPYEQYF. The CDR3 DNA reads TGTGCCAGCAGGGGACTTGGGGGTCCCTACGAGCAGTACTTC.